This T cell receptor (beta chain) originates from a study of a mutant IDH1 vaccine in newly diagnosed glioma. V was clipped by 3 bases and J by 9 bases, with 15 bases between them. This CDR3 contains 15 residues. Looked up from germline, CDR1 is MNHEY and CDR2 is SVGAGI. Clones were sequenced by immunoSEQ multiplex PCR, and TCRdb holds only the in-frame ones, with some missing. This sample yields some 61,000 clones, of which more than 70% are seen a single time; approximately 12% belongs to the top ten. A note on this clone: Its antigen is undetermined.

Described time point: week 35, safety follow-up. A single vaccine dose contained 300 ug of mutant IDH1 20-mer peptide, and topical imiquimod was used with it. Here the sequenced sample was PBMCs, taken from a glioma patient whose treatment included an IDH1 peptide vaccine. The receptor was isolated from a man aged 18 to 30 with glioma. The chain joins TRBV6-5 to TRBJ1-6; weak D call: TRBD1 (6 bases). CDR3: CASSYAGGVGSPLHF. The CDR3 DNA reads TGTGCCAGCAGTTATGCGGGGGGCGTCGGTTCACCCCTCCACTTT.